The rows below give T cell receptor beta chains drawn from one sample of a study of T-cell reconstitution after alpha-beta-depleted transplantation in children. Each CDR3 protein is one row after TCRdb ran MiXCR on the PCR reads. This sample has a few hundred thousand distinct CDR3 sequences, with about 25% found just once. Sequencing was performed on PBMCs, taken before TCRalphabeta/CD19-depleted stem cell transplant. These TCRs come from a girl aged 2-10 years with Fanconi anemia, due to receive a stem cell transplant. The conserved cysteine and the conserved F or W are not part of the CDR3 here.

V gene	J gene	CDR3 protein
TRBV10-3	TRBJ1-4	AISEGQVNEKLF
TRBV11-3	TRBJ2-2	ASSPVGAGNGELF
TRBV4-2	TRBJ2-1	ASSQGSQREQF
TRBV4-2	TRBJ2-1	AKGPSGSVGSGEQF
TRBV4-2	TRBJ1-1	ASSRSGPFMNTEAF
TRBV7-9	TRBJ2-2	ASSPRAGGVNTGELF
TRBV7-9	TRBJ1-2	ASSLGEGAGYGYT
TRBV20-1	TRBJ1-2	SARAGGYT
TRBV29-1	TRBJ2-7	SVSWDTSYEQY
TRBV20-1	TRBJ2-3	SAGAWTSGSTDTQY
TRBV6-4	TRBJ2-2	ASSDGDTGELF
TRBV7-2	TRBJ2-7	ASSAGRSWNYEQY
TRBV20-1	TRBJ2-3	SATGTGGEDTQY
TRBV27	TRBJ2-3	ASSLILAEGSDTQY
TRBV5-6	TRBJ1-1	ASSLANQGLETEAF
TRBV29-1	TRBJ2-7	SVVQEQREYEQY
TRBV5-1	TRBJ2-5	ASSLALAGVQQTQY
TRBV20-1	TRBJ2-3	SATLDVFADTQY
TRBV24-1	TRBJ2-1	ATSDLNQRRF
TRBV12-3/TRBV12-4	TRBJ2-7	ASSFRWRGSYEQY
TRBV15	TRBJ2-1	ATEGSSYNEQF
TRBV20-1	TRBJ2-7	SARVGSPYEQY
TRBV29-1	TRBJ2-7	SVMGAGLNYYEQY
TRBV28	TRBJ2-7	ATIPAGGNEQY
TRBV5-1	TRBJ2-5	ASSATRDRGQETQY
TRBV25-1	TRBJ2-2	ASTNAGEGAKDTGELF
TRBV5-1	TRBJ2-1	ASSLTTEQF
TRBV6-2/TRBV6-3	TRBJ1-5	ASLGTGFQPQH
TRBV5-1	TRBJ2-2	ASSLVGTLNTGELF
TRBV25-1	TRBJ2-1	ASSSRQGLLYNEQF
TRBV7-3	TRBJ2-5	ASSMTGAEETQY
TRBV29-1	TRBJ1-5	SKPQGEGDSNQPQH
TRBV7-3	TRBJ1-2	ASSLRQGMKDYGYT
TRBV6-5	TRBJ2-7	ASSPGDQTYEQY
TRBV6-1	TRBJ2-1	ASRADWINEQF
TRBV20-1	TRBJ2-7	SARVIYEQY
TRBV6-5	TRBJ2-1	ASSYTGTGGLKQF
TRBV20-1	TRBJ2-7	SASGPLMRGY
TRBV18	TRBJ2-7	ASSPRTSGRRAYEQY
TRBV25-1	TRBJ2-4	ASSDLAGHKNIQY
TRBV20-1	TRBJ2-5	SARGDLNKQETQY
TRBV29-1	TRBJ1-1	SVGEAGGADEAF
TRBV12-3/TRBV12-4	TRBJ2-1	ASSFTAVHNEQF
TRBV20-1	TRBJ1-1	SAVSRNTEAF
TRBV6-5	TRBJ2-1	ASSYGTSGRQF
TRBV9	TRBJ2-1	ASSVSPSPLAGEQF
TRBV3-1	TRBJ2-1	ASSLKDRVTYNEQF
TRBV7-9	TRBJ2-1	ASSLIGTNYNEQF
TRBV5-1	TRBJ2-5	ASSFTQRQETQY
TRBV5-5	TRBJ2-1	ASSSTGTRVNNEQF
TRBV29-1	TRBJ2-1	SVGGLAGGPLDNEQF
TRBV5-6	TRBJ2-1	ASSSRGTTYNEQF
TRBV20-1	TRBJ2-3	SARDSRDSDTQY
TRBV11-2	TRBJ2-1	ASSPRIRTGEEMKLGNQQF
TRBV7-2	TRBJ2-3	ASSQQRGNLPGDTQY
TRBV12-3/TRBV12-4	TRBJ1-2	ASSVTSPNYGYT
TRBV5-6	TRBJ1-5	ASSLGAGTDQPQH
TRBV5-1	TRBJ2-7	ASSLGVSNGHEQY